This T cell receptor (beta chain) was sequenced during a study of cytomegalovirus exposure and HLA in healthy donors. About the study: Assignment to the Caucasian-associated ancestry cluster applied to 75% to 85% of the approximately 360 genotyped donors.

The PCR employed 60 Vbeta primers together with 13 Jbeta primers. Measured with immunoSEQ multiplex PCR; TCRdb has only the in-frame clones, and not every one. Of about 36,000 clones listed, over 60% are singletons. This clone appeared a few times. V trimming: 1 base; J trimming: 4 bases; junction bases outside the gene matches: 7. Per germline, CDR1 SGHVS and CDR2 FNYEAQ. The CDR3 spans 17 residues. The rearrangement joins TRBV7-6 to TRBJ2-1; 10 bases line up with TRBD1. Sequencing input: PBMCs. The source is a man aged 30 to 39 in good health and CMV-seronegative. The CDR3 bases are TGTGCCAGCAGCTTAGGGTTTCGGACAGGGGGTTACAATGAGCAGTTCTTC. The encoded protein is CASSLGFRTGGYNEQFF.